The clone carrying this TCR beta chain occurred a few times. The sample belongs to a study of cytomegalovirus exposure and HLA in healthy donors. Primers: 60 Vbeta forward and 13 Jbeta reverse. Generated by immunoSEQ multiplex PCR, the TCRdb table keeps only in-frame clones and is missing some. Here the sample spans about 82,000 clones, roughly 63% being singletons. The sample taken for sequencing was PBMCs. This TCR came from a woman aged 45 to 65 in good health and CMV-seropositive.

In nucleotides, the CDR3 is TGTGCCAGCAGCGTAGGGCAGGGACAAAACACTGAAGCTTTCTTT. Translating gives CASSVGQGQNTEAFF. This chain connects TRBV9 to TRBJ1-1, with a possible D match to TRBD1 (6 bases). CDR1 and CDR2 (germline): SGDLS, YYNGEE. CDR3 length equals 15 residues. V lost 0 bases, J lost 2 bases, and 11 bases lay in between.